The 25 T cell receptor beta chains presented below share a single source sample, sequenced in a study of human T cells and chemical hapten exposure. Indicated time point: patch test 1, 2 weeks after DPC sensitization. Stated treatment: therapeutic diphenylcyclopropenone sensitization with weekly scalp DPC. A single record per CDR3 protein comes from TCRdb applying MiXCR to the RACE reads. The data show 300,000 to 450,000 distinct CDR3 sequences, about 4.4% seen once. The starting material was whole blood, obtained in connection with sensitization to the hapten diphenylcyclopropenone (DPC). The receptors shown here come from a woman aged 50 to 60 with alopecia areata. Some clones in this sample may be carry-over from other donors' samples.

The J gene is TRBJ2-3, the V gene TRBV5-6, with 8 bases that match TRBD2. This CDR3 is built from 15 residues. V was pared by 6 bases and J by 4 bases, with 10 bases of the junction left unmatched. Germline loops: CDR1 SGHDT, CDR2 YYEEEE. The CDR3 sequence is CASTLRDSGADTQYF. DNA for the CDR3: TGTGCCAGCACCCTAAGGGATAGCGGGGCAGATACGCAGTATTTT.

This clonotype has ten or more counts. The rearrangement joins TRBV21-1 to TRBJ2-1. TRBV21-1 is assigned pseudogene status. CDR3 size: 13 residues. This chain's CDR3 is CASNPKTANEQFF. CDR3 nucleotides: TGTGCCAGTAACCCCAAAACGGCCAATGAGCAGTTCTTC.

At least ten counts were recorded for this clonotype. The chain joins TRBV14 to TRBJ1-1, with D perhaps TRBD1 (6 bases). Looked up from germline, CDR1 is SGHDN and CDR2 is FVKESK. V lost 1 base to trimming and J lost 7 bases, with 13 bases between them. CDR3 length equals 14 residues. This CDR3 reads CASSQGTAAFEAFF. CDR3 coding DNA: TGTGCCAGCAGCCAAGGGACAGCCGCTTTTGAAGCTTTCTTT.

This clonotype was recorded many times. The chain recombines TRBV6-5 with TRBJ1-1, with a weak D call TRBD1 (5 bases). CDR3 size: 15 residues. CDR1 and CDR2 (germline): MNHEY, SVGAGI. Trimming shortened V by 2 bases and J by 0 bases, and 10 bases separated the two germline ends. The CDR3 spells CASSYGGEVNTEAFF. CDR3 coding DNA: TGTGCCAGCAGTTACGGGGGAGAGGTGAACACTGAAGCTTTCTTT.

This sequence joins TRBV3-1 and TRBJ1-3; 7 bases line up with TRBD1. Trimming at V came to 5 bases and at J to 4 bases, leaving 8 bases not matched to a gene. There are 15 residues in the CDR3. Germline CDR1 reads LGHDT; CDR2 reads YNNKEL (reference sequence). The chain's CDR3 is CASSTTGSTGNTIYF. DNA for the CDR3: TGTGCCAGCAGCACGACAGGGTCGACAGGAAACACCATATATTTT.

This rearrangement joins TRBV7-2 to TRBJ1-6; 7 bases are shared with TRBD1. Germline values: CDR1 SGHTA, CDR2 FQGNSA. There are 15 residues in the CDR3. Trimming removed 5 bases from V and 9 bases from J; junction bases left unmatched: 10. The CDR3 nucleotides are TGTGCCAGCAGCACCCAGGGGGGGGGCGGTTCACCCCTCCACTTT. This gives the protein CASSTQGGGGSPLHF.

Points on this clonotype: At one end the junction does not follow the germline gene, possibly because of a read error. V gene TRBV12-3 or TRBV12-4 combines with J gene TRBJ1-1, with D possibly matching TRBD1 (6 bases). There are 14 residues in the CDR3. CDR3 nucleotide sequence: TGTGCCAGCAGTTTCCCGGGGGCAGTCACTGAAGCTATCTTT. Translation gives CASSFPGAVTEAIF.

This clonotype occurred many times. The chain links TRBV7-9 to TRBJ2-1; D ambiguous. V gave up 3 bases and J gave up 9 bases, with 3 bases separating them. In germline, CDR1 is SEHNR, CDR2 FQNEAQ (reference sequence). The CDR3 spans 10 residues. Here the CDR3 reads CASSFVEQFF. In DNA, the CDR3 is TGTGCCAGCAGCTTCGTTGAGCAGTTCTTC.

V gene TRBV7-8 combines with J gene TRBJ2-3; 11 positions agree with TRBD2. Per germline, CDR1 SGHVS and CDR2 FQNEAQ. Germline trimming cut 6 bases from V and 7 bases from J; bases unmatched to any gene: 15. The CDR3 contains 17 residues. The CDR3 sequence is CASRLGRVAGGPNTQYF. The CDR3 DNA reads as TGTGCCAGCAGGCTCGGTAGGGTAGCGGGGGGGCCAAATACGCAGTATTTT.

This clonotype was seen ten or more times. The V and J genes are TRBV9 and TRBJ1-5; 7 positions match TRBD1. The CDR3 spans 13 residues. J was trimmed by 5 bases and V by 4 bases; bases with no gene match: 3. Germline V gives CDR1 SGDLS, CDR2 YYNGEE. CDR3 residues: CASSIGTDQPQHF. The CDR3 DNA reads TGTGCCAGCAGCATCGGGACAGATCAGCCCCAGCATTTT.

This clonotype was picked up many times. The V gene is TRBV10-3, the J gene TRBJ2-7; D assignment may be TRBD1 or TRBD2 (6 bases each). The V gene's germline CDR1 is ENHRY and CDR2 SYGVKD. CDR3 length: 13 amino acids. V was clipped by 0 bases and J by 9 bases, with 12 bases between them. This chain's CDR3 is CAISESRGDAQYF. The CDR3 DNA is TGTGCCATCAGTGAGTCGAGGGGGGACGCGCAGTACTTC.

This clonotype was found a few times. The chain couples TRBV12-3 or TRBV12-4 to TRBJ1-5, with D hard to call. The CDR3 has 15 amino acids. V was clipped by 3 bases and J by 2 bases, with 11 bases between them. The chain's CDR3 is CASSLGQVRNQPQHF. CDR3 DNA: TGTGCCAGCAGTTTGGGCCAGGTGCGCAATCAGCCCCAGCATTTT.

V and J are TRBV20-1 and TRBJ2-3; D is perhaps TRBD2 (7 bases). The CDR3 contains 13 residues. Germline CDR1 reads DFQATT; CDR2 reads SNEGSKA (reference sequence). V lost 3 bases, J lost 13 bases, and 20 bases lay in between. CDR3: CSASSKGGAGKYF. CDR3 DNA sequence: TGCAGTGCTAGTTCTAAGGGGGGGGCTGGGAAGTATTTT.

This clonotype was recorded many times. This chain uses TRBV12-3 or TRBV12-4 with TRBJ1-2; possible D gene TRBD1, 6 bases. This CDR3 has 12 residues. Deletions cut 7 bases from V and 8 bases from J, with 14 bases between. The CDR3 DNA is TGTGCCAGCATCTCCGCCAGGGGAGGCTACACCTTC. Its protein is CASISARGGYTF.

This clonotype has more than one count but fewer than ten. The chain joins TRBV19 to TRBJ2-1, with D unresolved. With 3 bases removed from V and 0 bases from J, the gap between germline ends came to 9 bases. Germline V gene data show CDR1 as LNHDA and CDR2 as SQIVND (reference sequence). This CDR3 has 15 residues. The CDR3 protein is CASSIYVSSYNEQFF. The CDR3 DNA is TGTGCCAGTAGTATTTATGTGAGCTCCTACAATGAGCAGTTCTTC. Variable domain in full (rest from reference TRBV19 and TRBJ2-1): DGGITQSPKYLFRKEGQNVTLSCEQNLNHDAMYWYRQDPGQGLRLIYYSQIVNDFQKGDIAEGYSVSREKKESFPLTVTSAQKNPTAFYLCASSIYVSSYNEQFFGPGTRLTVL.

This clonotype appeared a few times. The chain carries TRBV5-5 and TRBJ2-5; D ambiguous. V was clipped by 3 bases and J by 2 bases, with 11 bases between them. The CDR3 covers 14 residues. Germline V gene lookup returns CDR1 SGHKS and CDR2 YYEKEE (reference sequence). DNA for the CDR3: TGTGCCAGCAGCTCCCCCGTGGGACAAGAGACCCAGTACTTC. Its translation is CASSSPVGQETQYF.

This clonotype was picked up many times. The gene calls are TRBV29-1 and TRBJ1-3; 12 positions agree with TRBD1. The CDR3 is 19 residues long. Germline V CDR1 and CDR2: SQVTM, ANQGSEA. J was trimmed by 0 bases and V by 1 base; bases with no gene match: 10. CDR3 nucleotides: TGCAGCGTTGAAGGGAGACCGGGACAGGGGGCCCGCTCTGGAAACACCATATATTTT. It codes for CSVEGRPGQGARSGNTIYF.

On this clonotype: Just one base apart from a much larger clone, this may be a read error. The chain joins TRBV10-2 to TRBJ2-7; 13 nucleotides agree with TRBD2. V gave up 3 bases and J gave up 13 bases; unmatched junction bases: 9. The CDR3 spans 14 residues. Per germline, CDR1 WSHSY and CDR2 SAAADI. The CDR3 bases are TGCGCCAGCAGTGAACTAGCGGGAGGGCCCGGTAAATACTTC. Residues: CASSELAGGPGKYF.

The CDR3, as DNA: TGTGCCAGCAGCCCCCGACAGGGGAATGGCTACACCTTC. This gives the protein CASSPRQGNGYTF. The gene calls are TRBV4-2 and TRBJ1-2, with 8 positions matching TRBD1. Germline V lookup: CDR1 LGHNA, CDR2 YNFKEQ. V gave up 4 bases and J gave up 6 bases; unmatched junction bases: 4. This CDR3 has 13 residues.

This clonotype was seen at least ten times. V gene TRBV11-2 combines with J gene TRBJ1-1, with D uncertain. Deletions cut 5 bases from V and 2 bases from J, with 15 bases between. The germline gives CDR1 SGHAT, CDR2 FQNNGV. This CDR3 has 15 amino acids. Here the CDR3 reads CASSPISRGNTEAFF. The CDR3, as DNA: TGTGCCAGCAGCCCCATCAGCCGTGGAAACACTGAAGCTTTCTTT.

The rearrangement uses TRBV20-1 and TRBJ1-4; the match to TRBD1 covers 12 bases. J gave up 7 bases and V 5 bases, and 8 bases lay outside the gene matches. The CDR3 extends over 15 amino acids. Looked up from germline, CDR1 is DFQATT and CDR2 is SNEGSKA (reference sequence). CDR3 in DNA: TGCAGTGCTCGCCGGGACAGGGGGCGAGCTGAAAAACTGTTTTTT. This gives the protein CSARRDRGRAEKLFF.

The CDR3 DNA is TGTGCCAGCACACCCCAGCCCGGCAACACTGAAGCTTTCTTT. Amino acids: CASTPQPGNTEAFF. The chain couples TRBV5-5 to TRBJ1-1; the D is unclear. CDR3 length: 14 residues. Between the trimmed V and J ends, which lost 6 bases and 2 bases, there was a span of 14 bases. Germline V CDR1 and CDR2: SGHKS, YYEKEE (reference sequence).

The chain links TRBV29-1 to TRBJ2-4, with D possibly matching TRBD2 (5 bases). In germline, CDR1 is SQVTM, CDR2 ANQGSEA. Trimming shortened V by 5 bases and J by 6 bases, and 11 bases separated the two germline ends. This CDR3 spans 12 amino acids. This chain's CDR3 is CSVRPGGNIQYF. DNA of the CDR3: TGCAGCGTTCGCCCCGGAGGAAACATTCAGTACTTC.

This clonotype was found many times. The rearrangement links TRBV20-1 to TRBJ1-1; a weak D match, TRBD1 (5 bases). The germline V and J ends were trimmed by 6 bases and 1 base, with 15 bases remaining between them. Per the germline V gene, CDR1 is DFQATT and CDR2 is SNEGSKA (reference sequence). The CDR3 has 14 residues. The CDR3 bases are TGCAGTGCCCTCTATCAGGGTCCGAACACTGAAGCTTTCTTT. Its translation is CSALYQGPNTEAFF.

The rearrangement uses TRBV7-2 and TRBJ2-5; the match to TRBD2 covers 7 bases. CDR1 and CDR2 (germline): SGHTA, FQGNSA. Unmatched junction bases numbered 6, after V lost 7 bases and J lost 4 bases. The length of the CDR3 is 13 residues. This chain's CDR3 is CASTLGGVETQYF. CDR3 nucleotide sequence: TGTGCCAGCACCCTGGGGGGGGTAGAGACCCAGTACTTC. Together with reference TRBV7-2 and TRBJ2-5, the CDR3 gives the full variable domain: GAGVSQSPSNKVTEKGKDVELRCDPISGHTALYWYRQSLGQGLEFLIYFQGNSAPDKSGLPSDRFSAERTGGSVSTLTIQRTQQEDSAVYLCASTLGGVETQYFGPGTRLLVL.